This T cell receptor (beta chain) originates from a study of cytomegalovirus exposure and HLA in healthy donors. Study as a whole: Ancestry clustering placed around four fifths of about 400 genotyped donors in the Caucasian-associated cluster.

Donors had nominal health at sampling but likely had unrecorded immune exposures. This clone has more than one count but fewer than ten. What it binds is unknown. A multiplex PCR was run with 60 Vbeta primers and 13 Jbeta primers. Assay: immunoSEQ multiplex PCR; the TCRdb copy retains only in-frame clones and omits some. The sample consists of 99,000 or so clones, over 12% of them appearing once. This CDR3 contains 15 residues. CDR1 is SGHRS, CDR2 YFSETQ, per germline. Trimming shortened V by 3 bases and J by 2 bases, and 14 bases separated the two germline ends. Study findings and constraints: Sequencing probably produced one cluster of sequence variants that were highly shared. Overall, roughly 170 TCR beta chains were annotated as cytomegalovirus-associated.

Sequenced: PBMCs. V is TRBV5-1 and J is TRBJ1-1, with unresolved D. This clonotype originated in a female donor in good health and CMV-seronegative. CDR3 amino acids: CASSSTDRVNTEAFF. The CDR3 nucleotides are TGCGCCAGCAGCTCAACGGATCGGGTAAACACTGAAGCTTTCTTT.